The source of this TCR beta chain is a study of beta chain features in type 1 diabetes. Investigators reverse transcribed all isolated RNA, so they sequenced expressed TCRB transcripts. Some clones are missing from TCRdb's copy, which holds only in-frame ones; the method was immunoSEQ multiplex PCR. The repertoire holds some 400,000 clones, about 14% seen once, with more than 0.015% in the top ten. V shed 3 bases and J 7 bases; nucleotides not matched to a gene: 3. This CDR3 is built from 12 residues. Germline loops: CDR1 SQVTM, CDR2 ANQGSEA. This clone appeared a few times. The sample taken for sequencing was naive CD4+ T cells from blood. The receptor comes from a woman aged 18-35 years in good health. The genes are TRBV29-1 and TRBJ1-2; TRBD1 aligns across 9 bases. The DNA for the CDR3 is TGCAGCGTTGAGGGGACAGGGACTGGCTACACCTTC. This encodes CSVEGTGTGYTF.